These 27 T cell receptor beta chains came from one sample sequenced in a study of T-cell reconstitution after alpha-beta-depleted transplantation in children. TCRbeta library construction was performed incorporating unique molecular identifiers. TCRdb processed the PCR reads anew with MiXCR; each CDR3 protein has one entry. The sample includes approximately 430,000 distinct CDR3 sequences, around 15% of them seen just once. Source: PBMCs, mostly from graft donor cells, taken 360 days after TCRalphabeta/CD19-depleted stem cell transplant. These receptor sequences come from a boy younger than two who had a stem cell transplant for Wiskott-Aldrich syndrome, so the T cells may come from the graft donor.

At least ten counts were recorded for this clonotype. CDR3 amino acids: CASSQGLSTDTQYF. CDR3 coding DNA: TGCGCCAGCAGCCAGGGGCTAAGCACAGATACGCAGTATTTT. V is TRBV5-1 and J is TRBJ2-3, with D possibly TRBD1 on 6 matching bases. Per the germline V gene, CDR1 is SGHRS and CDR2 is YFSETQ. Trimming pared 4 bases from V and 0 bases from J, leaving 9 bases between. The CDR3 length is 14 residues.

The CDR3 region is CSPPQGTDTQYF. In DNA, the CDR3 is TGCAGTCCCCCTCAGGGGACAGATACGCAGTATTTT. The V gene is TRBV20-1, the J gene TRBJ2-3; a possible D gene is TRBD1 (6 bases). CDR1 is DFQATT and CDR2 is SNEGSKA in the germline V gene (reference sequence). The CDR3 contains 12 residues. V was shortened by 8 bases and J by 3 bases, with 12 bases between the two germline ends.

The chain is built from TRBV11-3 and TRBJ2-1, with D unresolved. Germline V gene data show CDR1 as SGHNT and CDR2 as YENEEA. V was clipped by 2 bases and J by 0 bases, with 11 bases between them. The CDR3 consists of 16 residues. CDR3 nucleotide sequence: TGTGCCAGCAGCTTAATAGGCAGAGGCTCCTACAATGAGCAGTTCTTC. Its translation: CASSLIGRGSYNEQFF.

The genes are TRBV5-1 and TRBJ2-1, with 13 positions matching TRBD2. The CDR3 contains 18 residues. From germline, CDR1 is SGHRS and CDR2 YFSETQ. Unmatched junction bases numbered 10, after V lost 2 bases and J lost 5 bases. DNA of the CDR3: TGCGCCAGCAGCTTTCCCAGACTAGCGGGGGGACAGGACAATGAGCAGTTCTTC. Encoded protein: CASSFPRLAGGQDNEQFF. Looking up the rest from reference TRBV5-1 and TRBJ2-1 gives the full variable domain: KAGVTQTPRYLIKTRGQQVTLSCSPISGHRSVSWYQQTPGQGLQFLFEYFSETQRNKGNFPGRFSGRQFSNSRSEMNVSTLELGDSALYLCASSFPRLAGGQDNEQFFGPGTRLTVL.

The chain employs TRBV5-1 and TRBJ2-5; a weak D match, TRBD2 (6 bases). The CDR3 length is 16 residues. CDR1 is SGHRS, CDR2 YFSETQ, per germline. V was pared by 3 bases and J by 3 bases, with 18 bases between. The CDR3 region is CASSSQRFGGEETQYF. The CDR3 DNA is TGCGCCAGCAGCTCCCAAAGGTTTGGAGGGGAAGAGACCCAGTACTTC.

This clonotype turned up a few times. The chain combines TRBV13 with TRBJ2-5; tentatively, D is TRBD1 or TRBD2 (5 bases each). Germline loops: CDR1 PRHDT, CDR2 FYEKMQ (reference sequence). This CDR3 is 14 amino acids long. Trimming removed 4 bases from V and 3 bases from J, with 12 bases in between. The CDR3 region has the DNA TGTGCCAGCAGCTCCTCCGGGACGGAAGAGACCCAGTACTTC. Its translation is CASSSSGTEETQYF.

This clonotype was seen a few times. The V call is TRBV20-1, the J call TRBJ2-1, with D perhaps matching TRBD2 (7 bases). This CDR3 is 15 amino acids long. V was trimmed by 8 bases and J by 6 bases, leaving 23 bases between them. Germline V lookup: CDR1 DFQATT, CDR2 SNEGSKA (reference sequence). CDR3 residues: CSRKMLGGRGNEQFF. Written as DNA, the CDR3 is TGCAGTAGAAAAATGTTGGGGGGGCGGGGCAATGAGCAGTTCTTC.

This clonotype was seen a few times. The rearrangement links TRBV11-3 to TRBJ2-1, with 8 bases fitting TRBD2. From germline, CDR1 is SGHNT and CDR2 YENEEA. The CDR3 extends over 14 amino acids. V shed 0 bases and J 15 bases; nucleotides not matched to a gene: 10. This chain's CDR3 is CASSLESAGGPGFF. In DNA form, the CDR3 reads TGTGCCAGCAGCTTAGAAAGCGCGGGAGGCCCGGGGTTCTTC. Full variable domain (rest looked up from reference TRBV11-3 and TRBJ2-1): EAGVVQSPRYKIIEKKQPVAFWCNPISGHNTLYWYLQNLGQGPELLIRYENEEAVDDSQLPKDRFSAERLKGVDSTLKIQPAELGDSAVYLCASSLESAGGPGFFGPGTRLTVL.

This clonotype was counted only a few times. This rearrangement joins TRBV28 to TRBJ1-5; D not resolved. V was shortened by 2 bases and J by 6 bases, with 11 bases between the two germline ends. Germline V CDR1 and CDR2: MDHEN, SYDVKM. The CDR3 extends over 14 amino acids. CDR3 sequence reads: CASSLGGWGQPQHF. In nucleotides, the CDR3 is TGTGCCAGCAGTTTAGGAGGGTGGGGTCAGCCCCAGCATTTT.

This clonotype was found a few times. CDR3 bases: TGTGCCACCAGTGATCGTGACTACCCCACCGGGGAGCTGTTTTTT. Translated: CATSDRDYPTGELFF. J is TRBJ2-2 and V is TRBV24-1, with D maybe TRBD2 (5 bases). V gave up 3 bases and J gave up 4 bases, with 11 bases separating them. Germline V gene data show CDR1 as KGHDR and CDR2 as SFDVKD. The CDR3 is 15 amino acids.

V gene TRBV7-7 combines with J gene TRBJ2-5; D is perhaps TRBD1 (6 bases). V was clipped by 4 bases and J by 2 bases, with 8 bases between them. This CDR3 contains 13 residues. The V gene's germline CDR1 is SSHAT and CDR2 FNYEAQ (reference sequence). This CDR3 is CASSWDIQETQYF. CDR3 nucleotide sequence: TGTGCCAGCAGCTGGGACATTCAAGAGACCCAGTACTTC.

The chain uses TRBV19 and TRBJ2-7; D possibly corresponds to TRBD1 (6 bases). Trimming took 1 base from V and 7 from J, leaving 14 bases between them. Per germline, CDR1 LNHDA and CDR2 SQIVND (reference sequence). The CDR3 length is 14 residues. The CDR3 sequence is CASSIAGTLKEQYF. The CDR3 DNA reads as TGTGCCAGTAGTATAGCGGGGACATTAAAGGAGCAGTACTTC. Using reference TRBV19 and TRBJ2-7 for the parts outside the CDR3, the full variable domain is DGGITQSPKYLFRKEGQNVTLSCEQNLNHDAMYWYRQDPGQGLRLIYYSQIVNDFQKGDIAEGYSVSREKKESFPLTVTSAQKNPTAFYLCASSIAGTLKEQYFGPGTRLTVT.

The chain links TRBV20-1 to TRBJ1-1; D remains unclear. This CDR3 spans 13 amino acids. The germline V gene has CDR1 DFQATT and CDR2 SNEGSKA (reference sequence). V was cut by 3 bases and J by 4 bases, with 12 bases left in between. The CDR3 protein is CSARPRAGTEAFF. CDR3 coding DNA: TGCAGTGCTAGGCCGAGGGCGGGCACTGAAGCTTTCTTT.

This clonotype occurred a few times. The chain uses TRBV12-3 or TRBV12-4 and TRBJ2-4; 8 bases agree with TRBD1. The junction had 6 bases not matched to a gene; V was cut back by 3 bases and J by 8 bases. This CDR3 contains 14 residues. This chain's CDR3 is CASSLAGGQDIQYF. As DNA, the CDR3 is TGTGCCAGCAGTTTGGCAGGGGGCCAGGACATTCAGTACTTC.

This clonotype was detected a few times. The chain has TRBV12-3 or TRBV12-4 and TRBJ2-1, with D maybe TRBD1 (5 bases). V lost 6 bases and J lost 4, with 13 bases in between. The CDR3 runs 14 residues. The CDR3 is CASRGLAAYNEQFF. For the CDR3, the DNA is TGTGCCAGCAGGGGGCTGGCAGCTTACAATGAGCAGTTCTTC.

This clonotype was seen a handful of times. This rearrangement joins TRBV5-1 to TRBJ2-7; no clear D. CDR1 and CDR2 from the germline V gene are SGHRS and YFSETQ. V lost 1 base to trimming and J lost 7 bases, with 9 bases between them. The CDR3 is 12 amino acids. CDR3 residues: CASSLLSREQYF. DNA of the CDR3: TGCGCCAGCAGCTTGCTTTCGAGGGAGCAGTACTTC.

CDR3: CASSPVLLRSPLHF. DNA for the CDR3: TGTGCCAGCAGCCCAGTACTTTTACGGTCACCCCTCCACTTT. The chain employs TRBV11-2 and TRBJ1-6; no firm D call. Germline V gives CDR1 SGHAT, CDR2 FQNNGV. The length of the CDR3 is 14 residues. Trimming removed 5 bases from V and 10 bases from J, with 15 bases in between. Full variable domain (outside the CDR3, taken from reference TRBV11-2 and TRBJ1-6): EAGVAQSPRYKIIEKRQSVAFWCNPISGHATLYWYQQILGQGPKLLIQFQNNGVVDDSQLPKDRFSAERLKGVDSTLKIQPAKLEDSAVYLCASSPVLLRSPLHFGNGTRLTVT.

This chain links TRBV10-3 with TRBJ1-1, with D perhaps TRBD1 (5 bases). This CDR3 has 11 residues. Looked up from germline, CDR1 is ENHRY and CDR2 is SYGVKD. Trimming took 4 bases from V and 7 from J, leaving 7 bases between them. This CDR3 reads CAISAGHEAFF. DNA for the CDR3: TGTGCCATCAGTGCCGGACATGAAGCTTTCTTT.

This clonotype was seen just once. The chain employs TRBV12-3 or TRBV12-4 and TRBJ2-7; 7 bases are a match to TRBD1. The CDR3 extends over 13 amino acids. V lost 9 bases, J lost 2 bases, and 7 bases stayed unmatched. CDR3 protein: CASAGTVPYEQYF. CDR3 DNA: TGTGCCAGTGCCGGGACAGTCCCCTACGAGCAGTACTTC.

V and J are TRBV12-3 or TRBV12-4 and TRBJ2-1; the match to TRBD1 covers 9 bases. This CDR3 has 20 residues. The junction had 15 bases not matched to a gene; V was cut back by 3 bases and J by 0 bases. CDR3 nucleotides: TGTGCCAGCAGTTTGACCCGGGACAGGGCTCAAAATAACTCCTACAATGAGCAGTTCTTC. It specifies CASSLTRDRAQNNSYNEQFF.

The chain recombines TRBV6-5 with TRBJ2-3; D is unresolved. Trimming removed 3 bases from V and 2 bases from J, with 9 bases in between. The CDR3 consists of 14 residues. Germline-derived CDR1 and CDR2 are MNHEY and SVGAGI. As DNA, the CDR3 is TGTGCCAGCAGTTATCTGGGTAACACAGATACGCAGTATTTT. Its translation is CASSYLGNTDTQYF.

This clonotype turned up a few times. CDR3 in DNA: TGTGCCAGCAGCGCCAGTGCACTCGGCTACGAGCAGTACTTC. Protein: CASSASALGYEQYF. V and J are TRBV9 and TRBJ2-7; no firm D call. Trimming pared 3 bases from V and 3 bases from J, leaving 13 bases between. The CDR3 length is 14 residues. Germline CDR1 is SGDLS and CDR2 is YYNGEE.

There are a few counts of this clonotype. The chain couples TRBV13 to TRBJ2-7; tentatively, D is TRBD2 (6 bases). CDR3 length equals 16 residues. The ends were cut back, 3 bases at V and 3 bases at J, with 18 bases in the middle. Germline-derived CDR1 and CDR2 are PRHDT and FYEKMQ (reference sequence). In DNA form, the CDR3 reads TGTGCCAGCAGCTTCCGAGGGGTTCCCGGGGGCTACGAGCAGTACTTC. Translated, it gives CASSFRGVPGGYEQYF.

The chain has TRBV7-8 and TRBJ2-2; TRBD2 agrees at 9 bases. Germline V gene lookup returns CDR1 SGHVS and CDR2 FQNEAQ. With V trimmed by 2 bases and J by 5 bases, 3 bases remained unmatched. The CDR3 totals 15 residues. CDR3 coding DNA: TGTGCCAGCAGCTTACATAGCGGGAGTACCGGGGAGCTGTTTTTT. This sequence encodes CASSLHSGSTGELFF.

This clonotype was seen more than once but under ten times. This chain links TRBV6-1 with TRBJ2-2; D not certain. The CDR3 spans 14 residues. The V gene's germline CDR1 is MNHNS and CDR2 SASEGT. V dropped 6 bases and J dropped 0 bases, with 8 bases sitting between them. The DNA for the CDR3 is TGTGCCAGCAGAGTTACCGCGAACACCGGGGAGCTGTTTTTT. Translation gives CASRVTANTGELFF.

The chain is built from TRBV18 and TRBJ2-1; 8 bases line up with TRBD1. This CDR3 is 15 amino acids long. Germline CDR1 and CDR2: KGHSH and LQKENI. J lost 5 bases, V lost 2 bases, and 5 bases had no gene match. The CDR3 DNA reads as TGTGCCAGCTCACCAACAGGGGGGCTGCACAATGAGCAGTTCTTC. Its protein is CASSPTGGLHNEQFF.

This clonotype was detected a few times. The chain recombines TRBV20-1 with TRBJ2-5; D possibly corresponds to TRBD2 (6 bases). This CDR3 spans 13 amino acids. With 6 bases removed from V and 2 bases from J, the gap between germline ends came to 13 bases. Looked up from germline, CDR1 is DFQATT and CDR2 is SNEGSKA (reference sequence). The CDR3 nucleotides are TGCAGTGCCCCACGGCGGGGACAAGAGACCCAGTACTTC. Amino acids: CSAPRRGQETQYF.